The T cell receptor (beta chain) described here comes from a study of blood T cell repertoires in COVID-19. Study summary: PBMCs, B-cell-depleted T cells, or T cells were the source of the cDNA or gDNA that made up the material.

Measured with immunoSEQ multiplex PCR; TCRdb has only the in-frame clones, and not every one. The top ten clones hold 18% of a sample with hundreds of thousands of clones, around 85% of them seen once. V lost 2 bases, J lost 8 bases, and 7 bases stayed unmatched. Germline CDR1 reads SGHRS; CDR2 reads YFSETQ. The CDR3 contains 14 residues. Participants were aged roughly 18 to 95 years, lived in 20 to 30 US areas, and enrolled virtually. Each recovered donor of Cohort 3 presented with two negative PCRs, clearance, or symptom resolution. Sequencing was performed on PBMCs or T cells enriched from blood (not recorded which). This clonotype originated in a middle-aged man who had recovered from COVID-19. The chain joins TRBV5-1 to TRBJ1-2; 9 nucleotides align to TRBD1. The CDR3 DNA sequence: TGCGCCAGCAGCTTAGGACAGGGGTCCTTCGGCTACACCTTC. As protein: CASSLGQGSFGYTF.